Below, one TCR beta chain is given with its context. This specimen belongs to a study of OX40 agonist ivuxolimab in advanced cancers. Across the whole study: At 65% to 90% male, the cohort had a mean age of approximately 60 years, ranging from about 20 to 90.

The CDR3 loop spans 15 amino acids. CDR1 and CDR2 (germline): LNHDA, SQIVND (reference sequence). The germline V and J ends were trimmed by 6 bases and 3 bases, with 12 bases remaining between them. The protocol was immunoSEQ multiplex PCR, while the TCRdb copy is restricted to in-frame clones and leaves out a portion. The sample consists of about 80,000 clones, less than 95% of them appearing once. The rearrangement joins TRBV19 to TRBJ1-6, with D perhaps matching TRBD1 (5 bases). This clonotype originated in an adult with an advanced solid tumor such as melanoma, head and neck, liver or kidney cancer. Sample: CD4+ or CD8+ T cells sorted from blood, taken in a trial of the OX40 agonist ivuxolimab. In DNA form, the CDR3 reads TGTGCCAGTAGCGACAGAACTCACTATAATTCACCCCTCCACTTT. As protein: CASSDRTHYNSPLHF.